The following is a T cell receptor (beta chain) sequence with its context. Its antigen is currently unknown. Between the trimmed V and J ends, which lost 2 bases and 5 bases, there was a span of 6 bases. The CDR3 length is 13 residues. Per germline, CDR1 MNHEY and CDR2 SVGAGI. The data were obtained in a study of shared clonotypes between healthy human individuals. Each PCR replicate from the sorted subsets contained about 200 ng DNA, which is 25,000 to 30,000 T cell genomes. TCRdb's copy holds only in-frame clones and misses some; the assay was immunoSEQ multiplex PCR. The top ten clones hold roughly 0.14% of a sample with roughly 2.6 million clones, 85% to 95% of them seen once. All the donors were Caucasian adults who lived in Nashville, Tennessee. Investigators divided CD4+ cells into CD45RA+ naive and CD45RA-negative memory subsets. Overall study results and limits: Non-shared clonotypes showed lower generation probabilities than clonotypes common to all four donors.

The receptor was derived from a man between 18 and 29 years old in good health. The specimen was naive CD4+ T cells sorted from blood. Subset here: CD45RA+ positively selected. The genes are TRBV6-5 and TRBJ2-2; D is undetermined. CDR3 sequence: CASSYLRTGELFF. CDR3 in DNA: TGTGCCAGCAGTTACCTCAGGACCGGGGAGCTGTTTTTT.